This T cell receptor beta chain was captured in a study of blood T cell repertoires in COVID-19. Across the study: In each case, the material was cDNA or gDNA derived from T cells, B-cell-depleted T cells, or PBMCs.

The germline V gene has CDR1 MGHRA and CDR2 YSYEKL. V lost 4 bases to trimming and J lost 3 bases, with 7 bases between them. The CDR3 is 13 residues long. In the original analysis: Reference gene primer amplification in the assay estimated nucleated cell counts. Sequenced by immunoSEQ multiplex PCR; TCRdb stores in-frame clones only, minus some. V, J and clone size reflect that table, while D and trimming were determined from the DNA. The table records about 160,000 clones, over 75% of them present only once. The receptor was isolated from a man in his sixties or seventies with acute or convalescent COVID-19. Material: peripheral blood. This sequence joins TRBV4-1 and TRBJ2-1; no firm D call. CDR3 in amino acids: CASSLTDYNEQFF. CDR3 coding DNA: TGCGCCAGCAGCCTCACAGACTACAATGAGCAGTTCTTC.